This TCR beta chain was sequenced in a study of breast tumors, draining lymph nodes, adjacent tissues. TCRdb re-called the multiplex PCR reads with MiXCR, one entry per CDR3 protein. Altogether under 300,000 distinct CDR3 sequences are present, less than 40% being singletons, with the ten largest covering approximately 3.5%. To note about this clonotype: Its antigen is undetermined.

Notes on the study in general: Tumor and nontumor repertoires were significantly more similar in luminal-like than in basal-like breast cancer. Findings are consistent with lymph node origin and intratumoral expansion of most tumor T cells. Tumor T cell lymph node origin was a supported hypothesis, not proven. Tumor repertoires ranked between lymph nodes and nontumor tissue in diversity, with V and J gene preferences.

CDR1 is DFQATT and CDR2 is SNEGSKA in the germline V gene (reference sequence). The CDR3 contains 13 residues. Samples came from axillary lymph nodes draining the breast cancer. The chain recombines TRBV20-1 with TRBJ1-2; 11 bases line up with TRBD1. The sequenced sample consisted of axillary lymph node tissue. The clonotype comes from a female donor with breast cancer. Some clones in this sample may be carry-over from other donors' samples. In DNA form, the CDR3 reads TGCAGCCAAGGACAGGGGGCGAGGTATGGCTACACCTTC. Translated, it gives CSQGQGARYGYTF.